This T cell receptor beta chain was sequenced for a study of blood T cell repertoires in COVID-19. At the level of the study: Some COVID-19 samples were acute and others convalescent; all came from the United States, Italy and Spain. From T cells, B-cell-depleted T cells, or PBMCs came the material, which was cDNA or gDNA.

Enrolled during active infection, Seattle patients were then followed longitudinally. Original data processing: Amplification from reference gene primers served as the basis for estimated nucleated cell counts. This table comes from immunoSEQ multiplex PCR, and its TCRdb copy is limited to in-frame clones, with some not included. V, J and clone size reflect that table, while D and trimming were determined from the DNA. The sample yields over 250,000 clones, about nine tenths seen once. The specimen was peripheral blood. The TCR sequence derives from a young adult with COVID-19, enrolled during active disease.

CDR3 bases: TGTGCCAGCAGCTCTAGCGGGAAAAATTACGAGCAGTACTTC. It yields the protein CASSSSGKNYEQYF. V is TRBV7-2 and J is TRBJ2-7; 9 nucleotides align to TRBD2. Germline CDR1 is SGHTA and CDR2 is FQGNSA. The CDR3 spans 14 residues. The junction had 5 bases not matched to a gene; V was cut back by 4 bases and J by 4 bases. The full variable domain, completed using reference TRBV7-2 and TRBJ2-7, is GAGVSQSPSNKVTEKGKDVELRCDPISGHTALYWYRQSLGQGLEFLIYFQGNSAPDKSGLPSDRFSAERTGGSVSTLTIQRTQQEDSAVYLCASSSSGKNYEQYFGPGTRLTVT.